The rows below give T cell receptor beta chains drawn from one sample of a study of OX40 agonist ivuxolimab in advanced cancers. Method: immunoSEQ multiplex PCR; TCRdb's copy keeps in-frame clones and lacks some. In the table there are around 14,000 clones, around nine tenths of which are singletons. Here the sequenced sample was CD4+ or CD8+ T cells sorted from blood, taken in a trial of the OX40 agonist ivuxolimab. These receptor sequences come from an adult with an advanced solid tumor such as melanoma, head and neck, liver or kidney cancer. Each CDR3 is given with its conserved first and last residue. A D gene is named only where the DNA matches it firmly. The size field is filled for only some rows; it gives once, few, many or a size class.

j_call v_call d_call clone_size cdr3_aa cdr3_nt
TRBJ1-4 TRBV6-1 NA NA CASSRSGPSNEKLFF TGTGCCAGCAGTCGTTCGGGACCGAGTAATGAAAAACTGTTTTTT
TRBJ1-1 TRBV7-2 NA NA CASKPGTTEAFF TGTGCCAGCAAGCCAGGGACCACTGAAGCTTTCTTT
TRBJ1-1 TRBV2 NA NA CASSPNYATEAFF TGTGCCAGCAGTCCTAATTACGCCACTGAAGCTTTCTTT
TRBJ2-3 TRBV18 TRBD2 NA CASSAKPRLAGGTDTQYF TGTGCCAGCTCAGCGAAACCCCGACTAGCGGGGGGCACAGATACGCAGTATTTT
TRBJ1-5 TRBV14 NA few CASSQGRNQPQHF TGTGCCAGCAGTCAAGGCAGAAATCAGCCCCAGCATTTT
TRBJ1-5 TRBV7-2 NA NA CASSLDLSQPQHF TGTGCCAGCAGCTTAGATTTGAGTCAGCCCCAGCATTTT
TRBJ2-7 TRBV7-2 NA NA CASSLDLLWDEQYF TGTGCCAGCAGCTTGGACTTGCTTTGGGACGAGCAGTACTTC
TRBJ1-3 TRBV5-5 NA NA CASSFRQATSGNTIYF TGTGCCAGCAGCTTTAGACAGGCTACTTCAGGAAACACCATATATTTT
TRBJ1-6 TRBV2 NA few CASRERGDGSPLHF TGTGCCAGCCGAGAGAGGGGGGATGGCTCACCCCTCCACTTT
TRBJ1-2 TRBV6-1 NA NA CASSGIIGNYGYTF TGTGCCAGCAGTGGAATAATAGGGAACTATGGCTACACCTTC